A selection of T cell receptor beta chains follows, all from one sample in a study of shared clonotypes between healthy human individuals. The method was immunoSEQ multiplex PCR; TCRdb's version includes in-frame clones alone and lacks a portion of them. Of about 2 million clones in the sample, around 95% were seen once. Sequencing was done on a sample of naive CD4+ T cells sorted from blood. The source is a man younger than 30 in good health. The CDR3 runs from the conserved cysteine through the conserved F or W. A D gene is named only where the DNA matches it firmly. Clone size appears in some rows only: once, few, many, or a class for an expanded clone.

J gene: TRBJ1-2; V gene: TRBV20-1; clone size: .; D gene: .; CDR3 DNA: TGCAGTTGCGGGCAGGTCGATGGCTACACCTTC; CDR3 protein: CSCGQVDGYTF
J gene: TRBJ1-2; V gene: TRBV2; clone size: .; D gene: .; CDR3 DNA: TGTGCCAGCAGCGGGACGCCGAACTATGGCTACACCTTC; CDR3 protein: CASSGTPNYGYTF
J gene: TRBJ2-2; V gene: TRBV7-2; clone size: .; D gene: TRBD1; CDR3 DNA: TGTGCCAGCAGCATGCGGATGACAGGGGCGAACACCGGGGAGCTGTTTTTT; CDR3 protein: CASSMRMTGANTGELFF
J gene: TRBJ1-6; V gene: TRBV11-2; clone size: .; D gene: TRBD1; CDR3 DNA: TGTGCCAGCAGCAAATGGGACAGGGGGCTTAATTCACCCCTCCACTTT; CDR3 protein: CASSKWDRGLNSPLHF
J gene: TRBJ2-3; V gene: TRBV10-3; clone size: .; D gene: TRBD2; CDR3 DNA: TGTGCCATCAGTCGGACTAGCGGGACGAGCACAGATACGCAGTATTTT; CDR3 protein: CAISRTSGTSTDTQYF
J gene: TRBJ2-7; V gene: TRBV27; clone size: .; D gene: TRBD2; CDR3 DNA: TGTGCCAGCAGACTAGCGGGAGGGAAGTACGAGCAGTACTTC; CDR3 protein: CASRLAGGKYEQYF
J gene: TRBJ1-1; V gene: TRBV28; clone size: .; D gene: .; CDR3 DNA: TGTGCCAGCAGTCTACAGCGTGGAACTTTCTTT; CDR3 protein: CASSLQRGTFF
J gene: TRBJ1-4; V gene: TRBV27; clone size: once; D gene: TRBD1; CDR3 DNA: TGTGCCAGCAGGGGACAGGGTGAGATCAAACTGTTTTTT; CDR3 protein: CASRGQGEIKLFF
J gene: TRBJ2-1; V gene: TRBV28; clone size: once; D gene: TRBD1; CDR3 DNA: TGTGCCAGCCAGGGGGCCAGCTCCTACAATGAGCAGTTCTTC; CDR3 protein: CASQGASSYNEQFF
J gene: TRBJ1-2; V gene: TRBV20-1; clone size: .; D gene: .; CDR3 DNA: TGCAGTGCTAGGTCCATATATGGCTACACCTTC; CDR3 protein: CSARSIYGYTF
J gene: TRBJ2-1; V gene: TRBV18; clone size: once; D gene: TRBD2; CDR3 DNA: TGTGCCAGCTCACCGGGACTAGAGGGTGAGCAGTTCTTC; CDR3 protein: CASSPGLEGEQFF
J gene: TRBJ1-3; V gene: TRBV10-3; clone size: .; D gene: .; CDR3 DNA: TGTGCCATCACACGGAGCTCTGGAAACACCATATATTTT; CDR3 protein: CAITRSSGNTIYF
J gene: TRBJ1-1; V gene: TRBV28; clone size: .; D gene: TRBD1; CDR3 DNA: TGTGCCAGCAGCCCTGACAGGGTCACTGAAGCTTTCTTT; CDR3 protein: CASSPDRVTEAFF
J gene: TRBJ1-5; V gene: TRBV6-6; clone size: .; D gene: .; CDR3 DNA: TGTGCCAGCAGTTACGGGGCAGGGACGGGCAATCAGCCCCAGCATTTT; CDR3 protein: CASSYGAGTGNQPQHF
J gene: TRBJ2-3; V gene: TRBV6-1; clone size: .; D gene: .; CDR3 DNA: TGTGCCAGCAGTGAAGGAGGAAATACGCAGTATTTT; CDR3 protein: CASSEGGNTQYF
J gene: TRBJ1-1; V gene: TRBV6-5; clone size: .; D gene: .; CDR3 DNA: TGTGCCAGCAGTTACTCGACGGCCAGGGCCACTGAAGCTTTCTTT; CDR3 protein: CASSYSTARATEAFF
J gene: TRBJ1-5; V gene: TRBV5-8; clone size: .; D gene: .; CDR3 DNA: TGTGCCAGCAGCCATACCCCACCCCAGGGCCAACAGCCCCAGCATTTT; CDR3 protein: CASSHTPPQGQQPQHF
J gene: TRBJ2-3; V gene: TRBV27; clone size: .; D gene: TRBD2; CDR3 DNA: TGTGCCAGCAGTTTATCCCATCTCCTAGCGGGGGGAGGTTATACGCAGTATTTT; CDR3 protein: CASSLSHLLAGGGYTQYF
J gene: TRBJ1-1; V gene: TRBV5-4; clone size: .; D gene: .; CDR3 DNA: TGTGCCAGCAGCTTGAGGTCAATGGACCTCACTGAAGCTTTCTTT; CDR3 protein: CASSLRSMDLTEAFF
J gene: TRBJ2-3; V gene: TRBV10-3; clone size: .; D gene: .; CDR3 DNA: TGTGCCATCAGTGACCCTAGCACAGATACGCAGTATTTT; CDR3 protein: CAISDPSTDTQYF
J gene: TRBJ2-7; V gene: TRBV28; clone size: .; D gene: .; CDR3 DNA: TGTGCCAGCAGTTTCCGAGGGACGAACTACGAGCAGTACTTC; CDR3 protein: CASSFRGTNYEQYF
J gene: TRBJ2-2; V gene: TRBV7-9; clone size: .; D gene: TRBD2; CDR3 DNA: TGTGCCAGCAGCTTCTGGGAGGGCACCGGGGAGCTGTTTTTT; CDR3 protein: CASSFWEGTGELFF
J gene: TRBJ1-1; V gene: TRBV28; clone size: .; D gene: .; CDR3 DNA: TGTGCCAGCAGTCGAGGGGGGTCCGCGAACACTGAAGCTTTCTTT; CDR3 protein: CASSRGGSANTEAFF
J gene: TRBJ2-1; V gene: TRBV5-4; clone size: .; D gene: TRBD2; CDR3 DNA: TGTGCCAGCAGCTCCGGACTAGCGGGGCAAGATGAGCAGTTCTTC; CDR3 protein: CASSSGLAGQDEQFF
J gene: TRBJ2-7; V gene: TRBV18; clone size: .; D gene: .; CDR3 DNA: TGTGCCAGCTCACCGGGGGCAACTCCCGAGCAGTACTTC; CDR3 protein: CASSPGATPEQYF
J gene: TRBJ2-5; V gene: TRBV30; clone size: .; D gene: .; CDR3 DNA: TGTGCCTGGAGTCAGGAGACCCAGTACTTC; CDR3 protein: CAWSQETQYF
J gene: TRBJ2-3; V gene: TRBV5-1; clone size: .; D gene: TRBD2; CDR3 DNA: TGCGCCAGCAGCTTGGCCGGGACTAGCGGGGGACAAGATACGCAGTATTTT; CDR3 protein: CASSLAGTSGGQDTQYF
J gene: TRBJ1-1; V gene: TRBV6-6; clone size: .; D gene: .; CDR3 DNA: TGTGCCAGCAGCAAGACCACGGAGATGAACACTGAAGCTTTCTTT; CDR3 protein: CASSKTTEMNTEAFF
J gene: TRBJ2-5; V gene: TRBV10-1; clone size: .; D gene: TRBD1; CDR3 DNA: TGCGCCAGCGGCAGAGACAGGGACCAAGAGACCCAGTACTTC; CDR3 protein: CASGRDRDQETQYF
J gene: TRBJ1-3; V gene: TRBV19; clone size: .; D gene: .; CDR3 DNA: TGTGCCAGTAGTATTCAGGGAAGCTCTGGAAACACCATATATTTT; CDR3 protein: CASSIQGSSGNTIYF
J gene: TRBJ2-6; V gene: TRBV9; clone size: .; D gene: TRBD1; CDR3 DNA: TGTGCCAGCAGTTTAAAGTGGGACAGGCTCTCTGGGGCCAACGTCCTGACTTTC; CDR3 protein: CASSLKWDRLSGANVLTF
J gene: TRBJ2-1; V gene: TRBV11-2; clone size: .; D gene: .; CDR3 DNA: TGTGCCAGCAGCCAACGCACGGGGAACTCCTACAATGAGCAGTTCTTC; CDR3 protein: CASSQRTGNSYNEQFF
J gene: TRBJ2-4; V gene: TRBV19; clone size: .; D gene: .; CDR3 DNA: TGTGCCAGTAGTATAGAGAGGAAAAACATTCAGTACTTC; CDR3 protein: CASSIERKNIQYF
J gene: TRBJ2-7; V gene: TRBV12-5; clone size: .; D gene: TRBD1; CDR3 DNA: TGTGCTAGTGGTTTTGACAGGGCTACCTACGAGCAGTACTTC; CDR3 protein: CASGFDRATYEQYF
J gene: TRBJ2-7; V gene: TRBV6-1; clone size: once; D gene: .; CDR3 DNA: TGTGCCAGCAGTAGTACGGGAGTCCAATACGAGCAGTACTTC; CDR3 protein: CASSSTGVQYEQYF
J gene: TRBJ2-2; V gene: TRBV4-3; clone size: .; D gene: .; CDR3 DNA: TGCGCCAGCAGCCAAGTGGGGTACACCGGGGAGCTGTTTTTT; CDR3 protein: CASSQVGYTGELFF
J gene: TRBJ1-6; V gene: TRBV19; clone size: few; D gene: .; CDR3 DNA: TGTGCCAGTAGTATAGGGCTGAAACCCCTCCACTTT; CDR3 protein: CASSIGLKPLHF
J gene: TRBJ2-7; V gene: TRBV12-5; clone size: .; D gene: .; CDR3 DNA: TGTGCTAGTGGTTTGGACCCCTGGGGGAGTGGCTCGGGCGAGCAGTACTTC; CDR3 protein: CASGLDPWGSGSGEQYF
J gene: TRBJ1-4; V gene: TRBV6-1; clone size: once; D gene: .; CDR3 DNA: TGTGCCAGCAGTGAAGAATTTGGGGAAAAACTGTTTTTT; CDR3 protein: CASSEEFGEKLFF
J gene: TRBJ2-5; V gene: TRBV28; clone size: .; D gene: TRBD2; CDR3 DNA: TGTGCCAGCAGTTTCCCAGCGGGGAAACAAGAGACCCAGTACTTC; CDR3 protein: CASSFPAGKQETQYF
J gene: TRBJ2-7; V gene: TRBV7-6; clone size: .; D gene: .; CDR3 DNA: TGTGCCAGCAGCTGGACGGACTCCTACGAGCAGTACTTC; CDR3 protein: CASSWTDSYEQYF
J gene: TRBJ2-7; V gene: TRBV10-2; clone size: .; D gene: TRBD1; CDR3 DNA: TGCGCCAGCAGTGAGGCCAGGGGGCTGTACGAGCAGTACTTC; CDR3 protein: CASSEARGLYEQYF
J gene: TRBJ2-1; V gene: TRBV7-2; clone size: .; D gene: .; CDR3 DNA: TGTGCCAGCAGCGGGGACTCCCCCGGTGAGCAGTTCTTC; CDR3 protein: CASSGDSPGEQFF
J gene: TRBJ2-4; V gene: TRBV5-1; clone size: .; D gene: TRBD1; CDR3 DNA: TGCGCCAGCAGCTTTCGACAGGGCAAAAACATTCAGTACTTC; CDR3 protein: CASSFRQGKNIQYF
J gene: TRBJ2-7; V gene: TRBV2; clone size: .; D gene: .; CDR3 DNA: TGTGCCAGCAGTGCTGGTAAGAGCTCCTACGAGCAGTACTTC; CDR3 protein: CASSAGKSSYEQYF
J gene: TRBJ1-1; V gene: TRBV7-2; clone size: .; D gene: .; CDR3 DNA: TGTGCCAGCAGCTTCGACATTTCGAACACTGAAGCTTTCTTT; CDR3 protein: CASSFDISNTEAFF
J gene: TRBJ2-2; V gene: TRBV10-2; clone size: .; D gene: TRBD2; CDR3 DNA: TGCGCCAGCAGCACTAGCGGGGGGCGCACCGGGGAGCTGTTTTTT; CDR3 protein: CASSTSGGRTGELFF